One sample yielded the 25 T cell receptor beta chains listed below, sequenced in a study of shared clonotypes between healthy human individuals. Some clones are missing from TCRdb's copy, which holds only in-frame ones; the method was immunoSEQ multiplex PCR. The sample yields some 2,500,000 clones, about 90% seen once. The sequencing sample was made of naive CD4+ T cells from PBMCs. The subset: CD45RA+ positively selected. These receptors all stem from a man aged 18 to 30 in good health. Some clones in this sample may be carry-over from other donors' samples.

This chain links TRBV7-3 with TRBJ2-2, with 8 bases fitting TRBD1. The CDR3 totals 16 residues. CDR1 is SGHTA and CDR2 is FQGTGA in the germline V gene. V lost 5 bases, J lost 0 bases, and 5 bases stayed unmatched. The CDR3 DNA reads as TGTGCCAGCAGCAAAGCGACAGGGGCGAACACCGGGGAGCTGTTTTTT. Translation gives CASSKATGANTGELFF.

This clone was found a few times. V usage is TRBV9 and J usage is TRBJ1-5; tentatively, D is TRBD1 (6 bases). Germline CDR1 reads SGDLS; CDR2 reads YYNGEE. With 2 bases removed from V and 5 bases from J, the gap between germline ends came to 11 bases. There are 14 residues in the CDR3. CDR3: CASSVGTHYQPQHF. The CDR3 DNA sequence: TGTGCCAGCAGCGTCGGGACACATTATCAGCCCCAGCATTTT.

The genes are TRBV5-4 and TRBJ1-1, with 9 bases matching TRBD1. Germline V gene lookup returns CDR1 SGHNT and CDR2 YYREEE (reference sequence). The CDR3 consists of 16 residues. Losses at the gene ends were 4 bases for V and 4 bases for J; bases not matched to a gene: 11. The CDR3 nucleotides read TGTGCCAGCAGCCCCACTAACAGGGGGCTCTTCACTGAAGCTTTCTTT. It is translated as CASSPTNRGLFTEAFF.

The table lists this clone with a count of one. The gene calls are TRBV19 and TRBJ1-1; D gene uncertain. The germline gives CDR1 LNHDA, CDR2 SQIVND (reference sequence). This CDR3 is built from 13 residues. V lost 5 bases and J 2 bases, leaving 9 bases between the germline ends. CDR3 DNA: TGTGCCAGTAGTCTGGATACAAACACTGAAGCTTTCTTT. Protein: CASSLDTNTEAFF.

The rearrangement uses TRBV28 and TRBJ2-7, with D perhaps matching TRBD1 or TRBD2 (7 bases each). CDR1 is MDHEN and CDR2 is SYDVKM in the germline V gene. CDR3 length: 16 residues. The V end lost 5 bases, the J end lost 0 bases, and 17 bases lay between the germline ends. CDR3: CASSPFRGGASYEQYF. The CDR3 DNA follows: TGTGCCAGCAGTCCCTTCAGGGGGGGCGCCTCCTACGAGCAGTACTTC.

The gene calls are TRBV15 and TRBJ2-7, with D tentatively TRBD2 (5 bases). Looked up from germline, CDR1 is LNHNV and CDR2 is YYDKDF (reference sequence). Trimming took off 0 bases at V and 1 base at J, with 13 bases between the two ends. The CDR3 consists of 16 residues. The CDR3 sequence: CATSREGLAASYEQYF. In DNA, the CDR3 is TGTGCCACCAGCAGAGAAGGTCTAGCTGCTTCCTACGAGCAGTACTTC. The complete variable domain, with remaining parts taken from reference TRBV15 and TRBJ2-7, reads DAMVIQNPRYQVTQFGKPVTLSCSQTLNHNVMYWYQQKSSQAPKLLFHYYDKDFNNEADTPDNFQSRRPNTSFCFLDIRSPGLGDTAMYLCATSREGLAASYEQYFGPGTRLTVT.

V is TRBV5-1 and J is TRBJ2-1, with 12 positions matching TRBD2. The CDR3 loop spans 14 amino acids. V dropped 8 bases and J dropped 6; count of bases not matched to a gene: 6. Germline values: CDR1 SGHRS, CDR2 YFSETQ. The CDR3 loop is CASNGLAGSNEQFF. DNA of the CDR3: TGCGCCAGTAATGGACTAGCGGGATCCAATGAGCAGTTCTTC.

The chain is built from TRBV7-8 and TRBJ2-7; D is unclear. The V gene lost 0 bases and the J gene lost 1 base, with 7 bases spanning the gap. CDR1 is SGHVS and CDR2 is FQNEAQ in the germline V gene. This CDR3 is 14 amino acids long. CDR3 residues: CASSLAARSYEQYF. CDR3 sequence (DNA): TGTGCCAGCAGCTTAGCGGCCAGGTCCTACGAGCAGTACTTC.

The chain recombines TRBV5-1 with TRBJ2-1; 7 nucleotides match TRBD1. V lost 5 bases, J lost 0 bases, and 5 bases stayed unmatched. The germline gives CDR1 SGHRS, CDR2 YFSETQ. The CDR3 has 15 residues. CDR3: CASSYGTVSYNEQFF. As DNA, the CDR3 is TGCGCCAGCAGTTACGGGACAGTCTCCTACAATGAGCAGTTCTTC.

As to this clone: Other DNA sequences in this sample translate to the same CDR3. The chain couples TRBV5-1 to TRBJ2-2; 8 nucleotides line up with TRBD1. The CDR3 runs to 15 residues. In germline, CDR1 is SGHRS, CDR2 YFSETQ. The V segment lost 3 bases and the J segment 2 bases; nucleotides outside the gene matches: 3. The CDR3 loop reads CASSSGQGNTGELFF. CDR3 sequence (DNA): TGCGCCAGCAGCTCCGGACAGGGTAACACCGGGGAGCTGTTTTTT.

This chain connects TRBV4-2 to TRBJ1-1; D perhaps matches TRBD1 (5 bases). The CDR3 has 16 residues. Deletions cut 0 bases from V and 5 bases from J, with 16 bases between. Germline-derived CDR1 and CDR2 are LGHNA and YNFKEQ. CDR3 DNA: TGTGCCAGCAGCCAAGATCCAATGGGGGTTGGGACTGAAGCTTTCTTT. Translating gives CASSQDPMGVGTEAFF.

V usage is TRBV7-8 and J usage is TRBJ2-1, with a possible D match to TRBD2 (5 bases). Germline CDR1 and CDR2: SGHVS and FQNEAQ. This CDR3 comprises 15 residues. V gave up 3 bases and J gave up 2 bases, with 11 bases separating them. Here the CDR3 reads CASSFRGAAYNEQFF. The CDR3 region has the DNA TGTGCCAGCAGCTTTCGGGGTGCTGCCTACAATGAGCAGTTCTTC.

V usage is TRBV4-1 and J usage is TRBJ2-2; D may correspond to TRBD1 or TRBD2 (5 bases each). The CDR3 totals 16 residues. The germline V and J ends were trimmed by 0 bases and 2 bases, with 10 bases remaining between them. Germline assignment: CDR1 MGHRA and CDR2 YSYEKL. The CDR3 nucleotides are TGCGCCAGCAGCCAAGATTGGGACCCTAACACCGGGGAGCTGTTTTTT. Translating it yields CASSQDWDPNTGELFF.

The CDR3 nucleotides read TGTGCCAGCAGCTTTGGCGGGGCCCGCCAATCCTACGAGCAGTACTTC. Its protein product is CASSFGGARQSYEQYF. The gene calls are TRBV7-7 and TRBJ2-7, with D tentatively TRBD2 (6 bases). Germline V gives CDR1 SSHAT, CDR2 FNYEAQ (reference sequence). The CDR3 extends over 16 amino acids. V lost 3 bases, J lost 1 base, and 16 bases lay in between.

The V and J genes are TRBV28 and TRBJ2-7; D may be TRBD1 (5 bases). This CDR3 is 13 amino acids long. Germline V gene data show CDR1 as MDHEN and CDR2 as SYDVKM. Trimming removed 1 base at V and 5 bases at J, with 9 bases between. For the CDR3, the DNA is TGTGCCAGCAGTTTATTCTCCAGGGACGAGCAGTACTTC. Protein sequence: CASSLFSRDEQYF. The complete variable domain, with remaining parts taken from reference TRBV28 and TRBJ2-7, reads DVKVTQSSRYLVKRTGEKVFLECVQDMDHENMFWYRQDPGLGLRLIYFSYDVKMKEKGDIPEGYSVSREKKERFSLILESASTNQTSMYLCASSLFSRDEQYFGPGTRLTVT.

V usage is TRBV6-5 and J usage is TRBJ1-1; D is undetermined. V lost 0 bases, J lost 11 bases, and 16 bases lay in between. The CDR3 totals 14 residues. Germline CDR1 reads MNHEY; CDR2 reads SVGAGI. The CDR3 nucleotides read TGTGCCAGCAGTTACTCGCTTTTCGGGAGGGAGGCTTTCTTT. Translation gives CASSYSLFGREAFF.

The CDR3 DNA reads as TGCAGCGTTACTGCTGGGGTGATGTGGGAGCAGTACTTC. Its protein product is CSVTAGVMWEQYF. The genes are TRBV29-1 and TRBJ2-7, with unresolved D. Germline V gives CDR1 SQVTM, CDR2 ANQGSEA. There are 13 residues in the CDR3. Trimming shortened V by 5 bases and J by 7 bases, and 18 bases separated the two germline ends.

This chain connects TRBV6-5 to TRBJ2-5; no clear D. Trimming removed 6 bases from V and 5 bases from J, with 10 bases in between. The CDR3 is 12 amino acids. Germline V CDR1 and CDR2: MNHEY, SVGAGI. CDR3 nucleotide sequence: TGTGCCAGCAGCCCTACTTCGGAGACCCAGTACTTC. It codes for CASSPTSETQYF.

This clone has just one count. This chain uses TRBV7-6 with TRBJ2-7; 9 bases align to TRBD2. Germline CDR1 is SGHVS and CDR2 is FNYEAQ. The CDR3 consists of 15 residues. V trimming: 3 bases; J trimming: 4 bases; junction bases outside the gene matches: 7. The CDR3, as DNA: TGTGCCAGCAGCTTTCACTCTAGCGGGATTTACGAGCAGTACTTC. It encodes CASSFHSSGIYEQYF.

V gene TRBV7-3 combines with J gene TRBJ2-7; no reliable D call. V was trimmed by 5 bases and J by 2 bases, leaving 19 bases between them. In germline, CDR1 is SGHTA, CDR2 FQGTGA. The CDR3 length is 16 residues. Written as DNA, the CDR3 is TGTGCCAGCAGCCCCCAGGCGTCCAGATATACCTACGAGCAGTACTTC. It yields the protein CASSPQASRYTYEQYF.

This clone was counted between two and nine times. J is TRBJ2-5 and V is TRBV11-3, with D possibly matching TRBD1 (6 bases). The CDR3 runs 15 residues. V was clipped by 0 bases and J by 3 bases, with 11 bases between them. The V gene's germline CDR1 is SGHNT and CDR2 YENEEA. The CDR3 protein is CASSLDRGKEETQYF. CDR3 nucleotide sequence: TGTGCCAGCAGCTTAGACAGGGGCAAGGAAGAGACCCAGTACTTC.

V gene TRBV11-2 combines with J gene TRBJ2-2, with TRBD2 matching 10 bases. The CDR3 consists of 15 residues. V lost 2 bases and J lost 6; bases outside the gene matches: 3. Germline assignment: CDR1 SGHAT and CDR2 FQNNGV. CDR3 region: CASSLRLAGAGELFF. CDR3 DNA sequence: TGTGCCAGCAGCTTAAGGCTAGCGGGAGCCGGGGAGCTGTTTTTT.

The J gene is TRBJ2-7, the V gene TRBV5-4, with D possibly being TRBD1 (5 bases). Trimming removed 5 bases at V and 2 bases at J, with 17 bases between. The CDR3 is 15 residues long. Germline V gives CDR1 SGHNT, CDR2 YYREEE (reference sequence). For the CDR3, the DNA is TGTGCCAGCAGACCTATCGGTGGGGCTGCCTACGAGCAGTACTTC. It is translated as CASRPIGGAAYEQYF.

This clone occurred a few times. The gene calls are TRBV19 and TRBJ2-1, with a weak D call TRBD2 (5 bases). Deletions cut 3 bases from V and 0 bases from J, with 6 bases between. Per germline, CDR1 LNHDA and CDR2 SQIVND (reference sequence). The CDR3 is made up of 14 amino acids. CDR3 coding DNA: TGTGCCAGTAGTATTACTAGCTCCTACAATGAGCAGTTCTTC. Translation gives CASSITSSYNEQFF. Combining the CDR3 with reference TRBV19 and TRBJ2-1 gives the whole variable domain DGGITQSPKYLFRKEGQNVTLSCEQNLNHDAMYWYRQDPGQGLRLIYYSQIVNDFQKGDIAEGYSVSREKKESFPLTVTSAQKNPTAFYLCASSITSSYNEQFFGPGTRLTVL.

The V gene is TRBV27, the J gene TRBJ2-5; 13 bases fit TRBD2. Germline V gives CDR1 MNHEY, CDR2 SMNVEV (reference sequence). Trimming took 4 bases from V and 4 from J; bases not matched to a gene: 3. This CDR3 is 15 amino acids long. The CDR3 nucleotides read TGTGCCAGCAGTTGGACTAGCGGGAGTTTAGAGACCCAGTACTTC. Translation gives CASSWTSGSLETQYF.